This T cell receptor (beta chain) was profiled in a study of monozygotic twins with inflammatory bowel disease. Regarding the study as a whole: Healthy co-twins had higher TCRbeta inverse Simpson diversity than their IBD twins.

Collection of an approximately 2.3 ml blood sample took place per donor. Looked up from germline, CDR1 is SEHNR and CDR2 is FQNEAQ (reference sequence). The CDR3 has 11 residues. As regards this clonotype: Its specificity is not known.

Following a re-call of the 5' RACE reads, TCRdb has one entry per CDR3 protein and lacks DNA. Seen in this sample are more than 85,000 distinct CDR3 sequences; the ten most common clones hold roughly 12%. The chain recombines TRBV7-9 with TRBJ2-1. Sequenced: blood. The clonotype comes from a human donor with ulcerative colitis or Crohn's disease, or a healthy co-twin of an affected twin (not recorded which). The CDR3 reads CASSLSVEQFF. The full variable domain, its missing parts supplied by reference TRBV7-9 and TRBJ2-1, is DTGVSQNPRHKITKRGQNVTFRCDPISEHNRLYWYRQTLGQGPEFLTYFQNEAQLEKSRLLSDRFSAERPKGSFSTLEIQRTEQGDSAMYLCASSLSVEQFFGPGTRLTVL.